This entry lists 20 T cell receptor beta chains sequenced from one sample in a study of blood T cell repertoires in COVID-19. TCRdb keeps only in-frame clones here, not all; method: immunoSEQ multiplex PCR. The table lists 250,000 or so clones, 70% to 90% of them singletons. Input material: peripheral blood. The receptors were sampled from a man under 40 with active or convalescent COVID-19.

This clone was picked up a small number of times. The chain uses TRBV4-2 and TRBJ2-1; tentatively, D is TRBD1 (5 bases). The CDR3 has 14 residues. Germline V CDR1 and CDR2: LGHNA, YNFKEQ. V dropped 4 bases and J dropped 5 bases, with 12 bases sitting between them. The CDR3 is CASSRQLGHNEQFF. Written as DNA, the CDR3 is TGTGCCAGCAGCCGACAGTTGGGGCACAATGAGCAGTTCTTC.

This chain uses TRBV6-5 with TRBJ1-5, with a possible D match to TRBD1 (5 bases). The CDR3 length is 14 residues. With 3 bases removed from V and 3 bases from J, the gap between germline ends came to 9 bases. Germline CDR1 MNHEY, CDR2 SVGAGI. CDR3 nucleotide sequence: TGTGCCAGCAGTTATGCAGGGTTCAATCAGCCCCAGCATTTT. Its protein is CASSYAGFNQPQHF.

This rearrangement joins TRBV3-1 (or the pseudogene TRBV3-2) to TRBJ2-7, with 10 nucleotides matching TRBD2. The CDR3 covers 16 residues. Germline V CDR1 and CDR2: LGHDT, YNNKEL (reference sequence). The V gene end was trimmed by 6 bases and the J gene end by 2 bases; junction bases not matched to a gene: 10. The CDR3 loop reads CASSKVTSGVPYEQYF. The CDR3 bases are TGTGCCAGCAGTAAGGTTACTAGCGGGGTTCCCTACGAGCAGTACTTC.

V and J are TRBV10-3 and TRBJ1-5, with D perhaps TRBD1 (6 bases). CDR3 length: 21 amino acids. Germline lookup yields CDR1 ENHRY and CDR2 SYGVKD. V was pared by 4 bases and J by 6 bases, with 34 bases between. The CDR3 loop is CAISGGCRGDTRHTGSQPQHF. For the CDR3, the DNA is TGTGCCATCAGTGGGGGGTGTAGAGGGGACACCCGTCACACAGGGAGTCAGCCCCAGCATTTT.

The chain couples TRBV6-1 to TRBJ1-2; a possible D gene is TRBD1 (5 bases). The V and J ends lost 0 bases and 12 bases respectively, with 14 bases between them. The CDR3 loop spans 13 amino acids. Germline assignment: CDR1 MNHNS and CDR2 SASEGT. The CDR3 nucleotides read TGTGCCAGCAGTGAAGCGCATGGGGCTGGGAACACCTTC. Encoded protein: CASSEAHGAGNTF.

The rearrangement joins TRBV4-1 to TRBJ2-5; 7 nucleotides match TRBD2. Germline lookup yields CDR1 MGHRA and CDR2 YSYEKL. The CDR3 totals 16 residues. V lost 1 base to trimming and J lost 1 base; unmatched junction nucleotides: 6. The CDR3 protein is CASSQAFQRGQETQYF. DNA for the CDR3: TGCGCCAGCAGCCAAGCTTTCCAGCGGGGCCAAGAGACCCAGTACTTC.

The gene calls are TRBV18 and TRBJ2-4; 7 nucleotides line up with TRBD2. J was trimmed by 5 bases and V by 0 bases; bases with no gene match: 7. This CDR3 has 16 residues. Germline loops: CDR1 KGHSH, CDR2 LQKENI. CDR3 bases: TGTGCCAGCTCACCACCGGAGCTAGCGGATGAAAACATTCAGTACTTC. It yields the protein CASSPPELADENIQYF.

This clone was observed once. This chain links TRBV18 with TRBJ2-7, with 7 bases fitting TRBD1. Per germline, CDR1 KGHSH and CDR2 LQKENI. V was pared by 2 bases and J by 0 bases, with 4 bases of the junction left unmatched. The CDR3 contains 15 residues. CDR3 DNA: TGTGCCAGCTCACCATTCGACAGGGCCTCCTACGAGCAGTACTTC. Its protein product is CASSPFDRASYEQYF.

This chain connects TRBV2 to TRBJ2-1; D is perhaps TRBD1 (6 bases). The germline gives CDR1 SNHLY, CDR2 FYNNEI. The CDR3 loop spans 19 amino acids. V lost 1 base and J lost 6, with 25 bases in between. The CDR3 DNA reads TGTGCCAGCAGTGAAGAACAGGGTTTAAGCCGCTGGACCGGCAATGAGCAGTTCTTC. It is translated as CASSEEQGLSRWTGNEQFF.

This clone was detected only a few times. The V call is TRBV2, the J call TRBJ1-1; D may be TRBD1 (6 bases). In germline, CDR1 is SNHLY, CDR2 FYNNEI. V was shortened by 6 bases and J by 6 bases, with 14 bases between the two germline ends. The CDR3 length is 13 residues. The CDR3 bases are TGTGCCAGCAGACCACAGGGTAGGGCTGAAGCTTTCTTT. Amino acids: CASRPQGRAEAFF.

The chain employs TRBV14 and TRBJ2-7, with TRBD1 as a possible D gene (6 bases). V was shortened by 2 bases and J by 2 bases, with 13 bases between the two germline ends. This CDR3 has 15 residues. Germline CDR1 is SGHDN and CDR2 is FVKESK. The CDR3 DNA follows: TGTGCCAGCAGCCAACTGCAGGGGATTCCCTACGAGCAGTACTTC. Encoded protein: CASSQLQGIPYEQYF.

The chain carries TRBV7-9 and TRBJ1-1, with 8 bases that match TRBD1. The V and J ends lost 6 bases and 3 bases, in that order; junction bases with no gene match: 6. The CDR3 is 14 residues long. From germline, CDR1 is SEHNR and CDR2 FQNEAQ (reference sequence). CDR3: CASSPYRGYTEAFF. Here the CDR3 DNA reads TGTGCCAGCAGTCCTTACAGGGGGTACACTGAAGCTTTCTTT.

The chain carries TRBV6-5 and TRBJ2-7, with 8 bases matching TRBD1. CDR1 and CDR2 from the germline V gene are MNHEY and SVGAGI. Trimming at V came to 2 bases and at J to 6 bases, leaving 12 bases not matched to a gene. The CDR3 runs to 16 residues. In nucleotides, the CDR3 is TGTGCCAGCAGTTACGGTAGGGACAGGATGACCGGCGAGCAGTACTTC. It translates to CASSYGRDRMTGEQYF.

The rearrangement joins TRBV7-3 to TRBJ2-2, with 11 positions matching TRBD2. This CDR3 contains 18 residues. Trimming cost V 1 base and J 2 bases; bases outside gene matches: 6. The germline CDR1 and CDR2 sequences are SGHTA and FQGTGA. The CDR3 region is CASSLSPSGGLNTGELFF. The CDR3 DNA follows: TGTGCCAGCAGCTTAAGTCCTAGCGGGGGGTTAAACACCGGGGAGCTGTTTTTT.

This chain links TRBV2 with TRBJ1-1; no reliable D call. CDR1 is SNHLY, CDR2 FYNNEI, per germline. With 11 bases removed from V and 1 base from J, the gap between germline ends came to 17 bases. The CDR3 has 14 amino acids. DNA for the CDR3: TGTGCCGGCACCCGGGAGGGCGGGAACACTGAAGCTTTCTTT. It codes for CAGTREGGNTEAFF.

This clone appeared a few times. This chain uses TRBV4-2 with TRBJ2-7; 9 nucleotides align to TRBD2. The CDR3 consists of 16 residues. The ends lost 0 bases at V and 7 bases at J; junction bases unmatched: 10. The V gene's germline CDR1 is LGHNA and CDR2 YNFKEQ. In DNA, the CDR3 is TGTGCCAGCAGCCAAGATGCGGGCGGGGGGGCCTCGGAGCAGTACTTC. Protein: CASSQDAGGGASEQYF.

The V call is TRBV29-1, the J call TRBJ2-1; 10 bases fit TRBD2. The CDR3 spans 14 residues. From germline, CDR1 is SQVTM and CDR2 ANQGSEA. The ends lost 3 bases at V and 10 bases at J; junction bases unmatched: 9. Here the CDR3 reads CSVDSGGPAGEQFF. For the CDR3, the DNA is TGCAGCGTTGATAGCGGGGGGCCGGCGGGGGAGCAGTTCTTC.

V usage is TRBV24-1 and J usage is TRBJ2-7, with D possibly TRBD1 on 6 matching bases. This CDR3 region has 15 residues. Trimming pared 8 bases from V and 3 bases from J, leaving 19 bases between. Germline CDR1 is KGHDR and CDR2 is SFDVKD. The CDR3 protein is CATIQQGASYYEQYF. In DNA, the CDR3 is TGTGCCACCATACAACAGGGAGCCTCTTACTACGAGCAGTACTTC.

This sequence joins TRBV4-2 and TRBJ2-3; D is possibly TRBD1 (7 bases). The CDR3 consists of 18 residues. The germline gives CDR1 LGHNA, CDR2 YNFKEQ. V was trimmed by 0 bases and J by 4 bases, leaving 20 bases between them. The CDR3, as DNA: TGTGCCAGCAGCCAAGATCCAGGGGGACTTCATAAAGCAGATACGCAGTATTTT. Translation: CASSQDPGGLHKADTQYF.

This sequence joins TRBV6-2 or TRBV6-3 and TRBJ1-6, with 9 bases identical to TRBD1. J was trimmed by 9 bases and V by 4 bases; bases with no gene match: 4. Germline CDR1 reads MNHEY; CDR2 reads SVGEGT. The CDR3 length is 14 residues. CDR3 nucleotides: TGTGCCAGCAGTTCTGGACAGGGGAGTTCACCCCTCCACTTT. Residues: CASSSGQGSSPLHF.